This T cell receptor (beta chain) originates from a study of T cell repertoires in cytomegalovirus infection. TCRdb re-analysed the reads in MiXCR, keeping a single row per CDR3 protein. The table has more than 85,000 distinct CDR3 sequences, about 28% seen once. As for this clonotype: What it binds is unknown. One junction end does not reproduce the germline sequence, and a read error may be involved.

Looked up from germline, CDR1 is LNHNV and CDR2 is YYDKDF (reference sequence). There are 19 residues in the CDR3. The J gene is TRBJ1-1, the V gene TRBV15; a weak D match, TRBD1 (5 bases). This sample comprised CD8+ T cells from cultured PBMCs, obtained from culture after CMV antigen stimulation. The sequence came from a human donor in good health (CMV status not recorded). Some clones in this sample may be carry-over from other donors' samples. The CDR3 spells CATSGALIGAPGTNPEAFF. CDR3 in DNA: TGTGCCACCAGCGGCGCCTTGATTGGGGCCCCTGGGACGAACCCTGAAGCTTTCTTT. The variable domain in full, with the rest retrieved from reference TRBV15 and TRBJ1-1, is DAMVIQNPRYQVTQFGKPVTLSCSQTLNHNVMYWYQQKSSQAPKLLFHYYDKDFNNEADTPDNFQSRRPNTSFCFLDIRSPGLGDTAMYLCATSGALIGAPGTNPEAFFGQGTRLTVV.